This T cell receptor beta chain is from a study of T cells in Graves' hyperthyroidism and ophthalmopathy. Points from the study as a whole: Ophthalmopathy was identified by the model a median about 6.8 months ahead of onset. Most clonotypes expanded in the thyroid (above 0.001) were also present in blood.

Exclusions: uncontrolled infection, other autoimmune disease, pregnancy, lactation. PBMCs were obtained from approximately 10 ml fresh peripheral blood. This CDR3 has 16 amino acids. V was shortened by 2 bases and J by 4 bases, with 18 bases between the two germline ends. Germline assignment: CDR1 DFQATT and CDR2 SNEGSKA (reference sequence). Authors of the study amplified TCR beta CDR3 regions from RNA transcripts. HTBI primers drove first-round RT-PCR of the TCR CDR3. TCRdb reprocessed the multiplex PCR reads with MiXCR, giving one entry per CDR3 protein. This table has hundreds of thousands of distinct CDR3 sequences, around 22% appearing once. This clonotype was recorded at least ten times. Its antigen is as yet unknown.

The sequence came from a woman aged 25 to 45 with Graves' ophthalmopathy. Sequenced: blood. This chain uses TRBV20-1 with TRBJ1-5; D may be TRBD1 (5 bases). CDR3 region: CSARPRGRMINQPQHF. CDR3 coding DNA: TGCAGTGCTAGACCACGGGGCAGGATGATAAATCAGCCCCAGCATTTT.